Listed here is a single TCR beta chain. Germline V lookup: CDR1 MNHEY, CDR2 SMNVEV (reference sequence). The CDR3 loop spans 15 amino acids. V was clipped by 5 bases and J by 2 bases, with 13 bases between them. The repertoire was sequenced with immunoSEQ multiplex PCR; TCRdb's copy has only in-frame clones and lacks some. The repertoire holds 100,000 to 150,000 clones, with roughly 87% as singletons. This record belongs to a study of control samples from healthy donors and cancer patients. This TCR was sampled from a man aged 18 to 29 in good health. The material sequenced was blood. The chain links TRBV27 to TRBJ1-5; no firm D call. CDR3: CASSQQRWGNQPQHF. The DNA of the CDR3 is TGTGCCAGCAGTCAACAGCGTTGGGGCAATCAGCCCCAGCATTTT.